This note documents a single T cell receptor (beta chain) sequence. The authors reverse transcribed 0.5 to 1 ug RNA with random hexamers. TCRdb re-derived calls from the immunoSEQ multiplex PCR reads in MiXCR, one entry per CDR3 protein. Counted here are around 270,000 distinct CDR3 sequences, 85% occurring once; the ten biggest clones make up 0.2% to 0.25%. The sample comes from a study of CD8 T cells in Susac syndrome. Sequencing of TCR beta was performed on blood CD8+ and CD4+ T cells. CDR3 length: 14 residues. CDR1 and CDR2 (germline): WSHSY, SAAADI. The ends were cut back, 4 bases at V and 2 bases at J, with 9 bases in the middle.

The chain combines TRBV10-2 with TRBJ2-1; D is undetermined. Input material: CD8+ T cells from PBMCs. This receptor was taken from a human donor with multiple sclerosis. The CDR3: CASSVAKTYNEQFF. The CDR3 DNA sequence: TGCGCCAGCAGTGTAGCCAAAACCTACAATGAGCAGTTCTTC.